This T cell receptor (beta chain) appears in the sequencing data of a study of cytomegalovirus exposure and HLA in healthy donors. Study context: The approximately 120 validation repertoires were reported in a later analysis to have been generated on the same platform as the approximately 700 first-cohort repertoires.

Libraries were prepared by immunoSEQ multiplex PCR; TCRdb keeps only in-frame clonotypes and omits some of them. Among 150,000 to 160,000 clones, around nine tenths were seen once, and the ten largest hold 20% to 25%. Notes on this clone: The antigen remains unidentified.

The CDR3 is made up of 16 amino acids. J gave up 3 bases and V 4 bases, and 9 bases lay outside the gene matches. CDR1 MGHDK and CDR2 SYGVNS come from the germline V gene. Whole-study results and caveats: The TCR clusters that emerged in the first cohort tended, a later analysis found, to co-occur in the approximately 110 validation repertoires. The study recorded about 160 TCR beta chains that were cytomegalovirus-associated.

The sequenced sample consisted of PBMCs. This chain connects TRBV25-1 to TRBJ1-5; TRBD1 matches 7 bases. This clonotype originated in a man in his late teens or twenties in good health and CMV-seropositive. Here the CDR3 DNA reads TGTGCCAGCAGTGGCTCCGGGACAGTGAACAATCAGCCCCAGCATTTT. Protein product: CASSGSGTVNNQPQHF.